This T cell receptor beta chain derives from a study of blood T cell repertoires in COVID-19. Study information: T cells, B-cell-depleted T cells, or PBMCs provided the cDNA or gDNA that served as material.

Original processing notes: It was from reference gene primer amplification that nucleated cell counts were estimated. Assay: immunoSEQ multiplex PCR; the TCRdb copy retains only in-frame clones and omits some. Clone size and the V and J calls come from that table; the DNA yielded D and trimming. Of 80,000 to 95,000 clones listed, approximately 85% were seen once; the top ten hold over 10%. V shed 4 bases and J shed 3 bases, with 4 bases lying between them. Germline values: CDR1 MDHEN, CDR2 SYDVKM. There are 11 residues in the CDR3. This clone appeared once. What was sequenced was peripheral blood. The receptor was isolated from a human donor in a cohort sampled during active COVID-19. The chain recombines TRBV28 with TRBJ2-7; D gene unclear. CDR3 bases: TGTGCCAGCAGTTCCTACTACGAGCAGTACTTC. Amino acids: CASSSYYEQYF.